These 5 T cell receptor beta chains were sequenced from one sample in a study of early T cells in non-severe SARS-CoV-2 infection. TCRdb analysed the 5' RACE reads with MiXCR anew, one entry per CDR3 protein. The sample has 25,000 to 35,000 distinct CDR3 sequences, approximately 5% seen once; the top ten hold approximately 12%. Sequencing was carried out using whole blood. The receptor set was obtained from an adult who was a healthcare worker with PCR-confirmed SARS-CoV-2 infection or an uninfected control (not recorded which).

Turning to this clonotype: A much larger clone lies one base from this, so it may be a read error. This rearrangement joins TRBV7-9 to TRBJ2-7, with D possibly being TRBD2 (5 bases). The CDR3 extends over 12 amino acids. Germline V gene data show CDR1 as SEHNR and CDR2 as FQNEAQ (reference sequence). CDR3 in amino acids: CASSLSGYELYF. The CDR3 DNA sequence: TGTGCCAGCAGCTTAAGCGGCTACGAGCTGTACTTC.

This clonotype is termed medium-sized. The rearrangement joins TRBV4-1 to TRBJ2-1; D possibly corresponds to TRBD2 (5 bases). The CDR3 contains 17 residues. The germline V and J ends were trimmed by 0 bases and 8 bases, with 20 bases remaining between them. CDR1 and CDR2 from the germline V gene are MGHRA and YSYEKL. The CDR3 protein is CASSQEGSPGPGDEQFF. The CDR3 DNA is TGCGCCAGCAGCCAAGAGGGCAGTCCGGGCCCCGGGGATGAGCAGTTCTTC.

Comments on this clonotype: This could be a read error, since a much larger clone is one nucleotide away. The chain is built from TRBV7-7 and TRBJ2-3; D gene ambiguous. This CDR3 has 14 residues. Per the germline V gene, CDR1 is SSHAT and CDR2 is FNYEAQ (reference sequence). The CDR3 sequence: CTSSPFPSTDTQYF. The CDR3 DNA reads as TGTACCAGCAGCCCTTTCCCAAGCACAGATACGCAGTATTTT.

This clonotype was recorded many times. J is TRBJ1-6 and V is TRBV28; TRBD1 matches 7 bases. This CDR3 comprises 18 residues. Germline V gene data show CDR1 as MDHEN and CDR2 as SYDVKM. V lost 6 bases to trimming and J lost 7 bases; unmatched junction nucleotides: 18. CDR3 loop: CASSSLGETGRGNSPLHF. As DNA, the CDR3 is TGTGCCAGCAGCTCCCTGGGGGAGACAGGGAGGGGGAATTCACCCCTCCACTTT.

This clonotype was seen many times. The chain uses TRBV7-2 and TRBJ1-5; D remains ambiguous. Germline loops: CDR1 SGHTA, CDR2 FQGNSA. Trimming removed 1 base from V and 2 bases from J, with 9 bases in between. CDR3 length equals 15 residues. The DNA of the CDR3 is TGTGCCAGCAGCTTAGAGGCTTGGGGCAATCAGCCCCAGCATTTT. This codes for CASSLEAWGNQPQHF.